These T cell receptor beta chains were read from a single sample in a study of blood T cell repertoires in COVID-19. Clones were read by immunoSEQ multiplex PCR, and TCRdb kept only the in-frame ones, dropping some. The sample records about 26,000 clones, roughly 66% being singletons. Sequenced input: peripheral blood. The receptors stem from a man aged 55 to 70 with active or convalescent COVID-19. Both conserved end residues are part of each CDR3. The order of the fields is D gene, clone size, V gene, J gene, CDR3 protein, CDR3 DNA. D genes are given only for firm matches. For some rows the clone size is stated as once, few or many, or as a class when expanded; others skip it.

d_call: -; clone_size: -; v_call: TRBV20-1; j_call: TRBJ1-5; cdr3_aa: CSASPGFSNQPQHF; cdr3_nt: TGCAGTGCTAGTCCGGGTTTTAGCAATCAGCCCCAGCATTTT
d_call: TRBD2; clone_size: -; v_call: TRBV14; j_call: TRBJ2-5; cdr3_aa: CASSQTSGGAVETQYF; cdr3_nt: TGTGCCAGCAGCCAGACTAGCGGGGGGGCCGTAGAGACCCAGTACTTC
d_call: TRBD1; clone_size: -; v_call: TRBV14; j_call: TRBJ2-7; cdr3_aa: CASSQLRDRAYEQYF; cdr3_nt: TGTGCCAGCAGCCAGTTACGGGACAGAGCTTACGAGCAGTACTTC
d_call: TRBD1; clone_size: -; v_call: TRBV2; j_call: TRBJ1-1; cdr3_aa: CASSERWDRGRTEAFF; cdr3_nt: TGTGCCAGCAGTGAAAGGTGGGACAGGGGGCGAACTGAAGCTTTCTTT
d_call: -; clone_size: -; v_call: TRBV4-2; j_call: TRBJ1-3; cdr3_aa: CASSQDQGSGNTIYF; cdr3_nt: TGTGCCAGCAGCCAAGATCAGGGTTCTGGAAACACCATATATTTT
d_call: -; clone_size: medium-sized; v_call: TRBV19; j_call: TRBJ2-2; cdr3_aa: CASSLYSPSGTGELFF; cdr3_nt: TGTGCCAGTAGTCTATACTCACCCTCCGGCACCGGGGAGCTGTTTTTT
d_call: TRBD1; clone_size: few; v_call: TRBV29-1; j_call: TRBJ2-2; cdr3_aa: CSVSQGKTGELFF; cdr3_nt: TGCAGCGTCTCACAGGGGAAAACCGGGGAGCTGTTTTTT
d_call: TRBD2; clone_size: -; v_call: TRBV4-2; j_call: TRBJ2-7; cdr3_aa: CASSQTTGTSPLYF; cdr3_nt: TGTGCCAGCAGCCAAACCACCGGGACTAGCCCCTTGTACTTC
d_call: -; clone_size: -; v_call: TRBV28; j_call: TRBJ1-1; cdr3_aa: CASAAGAMNTEAFF; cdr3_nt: TGTGCCAGCGCGGCGGGGGCCATGAACACTGAAGCTTTCTTT
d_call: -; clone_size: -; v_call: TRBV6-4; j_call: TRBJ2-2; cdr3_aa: CASRAGNTGELFF; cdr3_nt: TGTGCCAGCAGAGCGGGGAACACCGGGGAGCTGTTTTTT
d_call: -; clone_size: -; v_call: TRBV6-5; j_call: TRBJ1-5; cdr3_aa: CASSYGGNNQPQHF; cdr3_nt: TGTGCCAGCAGTTACGGGGGGAACAATCAGCCCCAGCATTTT
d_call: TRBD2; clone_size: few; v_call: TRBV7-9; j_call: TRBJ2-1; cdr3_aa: CASSFLLAGNEQFF; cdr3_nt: TGTGCCAGCAGCTTTCTTTTAGCGGGAAATGAGCAGTTCTTC
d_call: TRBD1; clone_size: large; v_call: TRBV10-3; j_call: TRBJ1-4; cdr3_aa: CAISEGRGSTNEKLFF; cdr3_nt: TGTGCCATCAGTGAAGGCAGGGGGTCAACTAATGAAAAACTGTTTTTT
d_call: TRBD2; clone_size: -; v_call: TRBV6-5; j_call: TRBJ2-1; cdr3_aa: CVAGGYATYNEQFF; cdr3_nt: TGTGTAGCGGGGGGCTACGCTACCTACAATGAGCAGTTCTTC
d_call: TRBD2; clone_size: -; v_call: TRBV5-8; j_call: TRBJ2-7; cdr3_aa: CASSLVSGGPREQYF; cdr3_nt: TGTGCCAGCAGCTTGGTCAGCGGGGGGCCTCGGGAGCAGTACTTC
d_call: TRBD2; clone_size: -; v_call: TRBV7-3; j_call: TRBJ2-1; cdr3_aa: CASSFLGTSGGANNEQFF; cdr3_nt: TGTGCCAGCAGCTTTCTTGGGACTAGCGGGGGGGCCAACAATGAGCAGTTCTTC
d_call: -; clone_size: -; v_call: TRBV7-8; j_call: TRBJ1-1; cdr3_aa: CASSSGKWDTEAFF; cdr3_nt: TGTGCCAGCAGCAGCGGGAAGTGGGATACTGAAGCTTTCTTT
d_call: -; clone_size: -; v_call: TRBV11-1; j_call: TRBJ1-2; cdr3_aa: CASSHVIKGGSVGYTF; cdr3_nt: TGTGCCAGCAGCCATGTTATTAAAGGAGGGAGCGTTGGCTACACCTTC
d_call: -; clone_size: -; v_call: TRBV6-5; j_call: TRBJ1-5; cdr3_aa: CASSFGPGGQPQHF; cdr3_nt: -
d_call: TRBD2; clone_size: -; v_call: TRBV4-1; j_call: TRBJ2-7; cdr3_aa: CASSSQTSGGRRAQYF; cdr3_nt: TGCGCCAGCAGCTCACAGACTAGCGGGGGGCGGAGGGCGCAGTACTTC
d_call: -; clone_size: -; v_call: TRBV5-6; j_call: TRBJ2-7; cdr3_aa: CASSLWGSYEQYF; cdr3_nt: TGTGCCAGCAGCTTGTGGGGCAGCTACGAGCAGTACTTC
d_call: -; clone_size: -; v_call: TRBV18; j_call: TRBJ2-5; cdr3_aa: CASARIGETQYF; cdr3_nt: TGTGCCAGCGCGCGGATTGGAGAGACCCAGTACTTC
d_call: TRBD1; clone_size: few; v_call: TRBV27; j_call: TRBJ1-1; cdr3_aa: CASSLSGTGGVLNAFF; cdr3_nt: TGTGCCAGCAGTTTATCCGGGACAGGGGGAGTCTTGAACGCTTTCTTT
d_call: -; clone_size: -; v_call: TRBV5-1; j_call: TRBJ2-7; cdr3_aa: CASSFGRVYEQYF; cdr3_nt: TGCGCCAGCAGCTTCGGCAGGGTCTACGAGCAGTACTTC
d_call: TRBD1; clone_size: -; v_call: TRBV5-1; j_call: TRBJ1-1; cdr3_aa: CASSLQGYTEAFF; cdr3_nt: TGCGCCAGCAGCCTACAGGGGTACACTGAAGCTTTCTTT
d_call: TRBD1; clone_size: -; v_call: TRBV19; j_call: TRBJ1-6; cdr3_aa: CASSSPGQGNSPLHF; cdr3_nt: TGTGCCAGTAGCTCGCCGGGACAGGGGAATTCACCCCTCCACTTT
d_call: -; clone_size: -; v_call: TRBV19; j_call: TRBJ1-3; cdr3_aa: CASSTLAGNTIYF; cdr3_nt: TGTGCCAGTAGTACCCTAGCTGGAAACACCATATATTTT
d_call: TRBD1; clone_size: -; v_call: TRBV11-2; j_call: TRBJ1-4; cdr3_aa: CASSRTTGNIEKLFF; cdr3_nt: TGTGCCAGCAGCCGTACGACAGGGAATATCGAAAAACTGTTTTTT
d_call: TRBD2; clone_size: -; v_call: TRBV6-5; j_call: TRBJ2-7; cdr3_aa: CASSFRTSGNAYEQYF; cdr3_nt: TGTGCCAGCAGTTTCCGGACTAGCGGTAACGCCTACGAGCAGTACTTC
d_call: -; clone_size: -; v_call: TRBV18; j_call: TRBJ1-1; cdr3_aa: CASSPPGFGGNGTEAFF; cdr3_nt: TGTGCCAGCTCACCACCCGGGTTCGGGGGGAACGGCACTGAAGCTTTCTTT
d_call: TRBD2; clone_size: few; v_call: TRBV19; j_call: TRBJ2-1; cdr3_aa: CASKRRYRLAGGPDEQFF; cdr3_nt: TGTGCCTCGAAGAGAAGGTATAGGCTAGCGGGGGGCCCCGATGAGCAGTTCTTC
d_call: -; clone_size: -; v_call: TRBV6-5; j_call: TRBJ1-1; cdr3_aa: CASSLRVRMAEAFF; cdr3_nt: TGTGCCAGCAGTCTCAGGGTGAGGATGGCTGAAGCTTTCTTT
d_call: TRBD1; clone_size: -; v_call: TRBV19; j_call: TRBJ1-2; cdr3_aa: CASSWTGRGYGYTF; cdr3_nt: TGTGCCAGTAGTTGGACAGGGCGCGGGTATGGCTACACCTTC
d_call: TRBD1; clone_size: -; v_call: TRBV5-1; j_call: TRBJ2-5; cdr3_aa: CASSLAGTDLQETQYF; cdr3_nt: TGCGCCAGCAGCTTGGCCGGGACAGACCTCCAAGAGACCCAGTACTTC
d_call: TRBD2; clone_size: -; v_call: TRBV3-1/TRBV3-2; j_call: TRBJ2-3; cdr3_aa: CASSRPKTSATDTQYF; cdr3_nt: TGTGCCAGCAGTCGCCCGAAGACTAGCGCCACAGATACGCAGTATTTT
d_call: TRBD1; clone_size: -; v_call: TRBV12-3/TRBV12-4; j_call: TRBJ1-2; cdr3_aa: CAVSRGRWGYTF; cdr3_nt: TGTGCCGTTTCAAGGGGGCGATGGGGCTACACCTTC
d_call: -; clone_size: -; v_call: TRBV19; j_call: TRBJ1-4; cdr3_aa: CASSSSVGPGEKLFF; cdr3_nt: TGTGCCAGTAGTAGCTCGGTTGGCCCGGGTGAAAAACTGTTTTTT
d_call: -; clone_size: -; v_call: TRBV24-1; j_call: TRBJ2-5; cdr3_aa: CATSDPGTEETQYF; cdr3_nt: TGTGCCACCAGTGATCCCGGGACTGAAGAGACCCAGTACTTC
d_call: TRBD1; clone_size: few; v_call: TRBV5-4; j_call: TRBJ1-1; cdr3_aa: CASSLRQGATEAFF; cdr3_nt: TGTGCCAGCAGCTTGAGACAGGGGGCAACTGAAGCTTTCTTT
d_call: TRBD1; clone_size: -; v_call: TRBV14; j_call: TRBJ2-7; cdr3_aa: CASSQDRGTGRQYF; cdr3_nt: TGTGCCAGCAGCCAAGATAGAGGGACAGGGAGGCAGTACTTC